This passage covers 5 T cell receptor beta chains from one sample sequenced in a study of shared clonotypes between healthy human individuals. The repertoire was sequenced with immunoSEQ multiplex PCR; TCRdb's copy has only in-frame clones and lacks some. The repertoire includes 450,000 to 600,000 clones, roughly 85% of them detected once, and about 12% sits in the top ten. The source material was PBMCs. These receptors were taken from a woman aged 40 to 50 in good health. Some clones in this sample may be carry-over from other donors' samples.

The chain carries TRBV7-2 and TRBJ1-2, with 7 bases matching TRBD1. V shed 5 bases and J 0 bases; nucleotides not matched to a gene: 9. CDR1 is SGHTA and CDR2 is FQGNSA in the germline V gene. This CDR3 contains 16 residues. CDR3 sequence reads: CASSPTGTATNYGYTF. The CDR3 DNA is TGTGCCAGCAGCCCCACCGGGACAGCGACTAACTATGGCTACACCTTC.

As DNA, the CDR3 is TGTGCCAGCAGCCAACAAGACAGGGAGAACACTGAAGCTTTCTTT. It encodes CASSQQDRENTEAFF. This chain uses TRBV4-2 with TRBJ1-1; TRBD1 agrees at 7 bases. V lost 2 bases and J lost 1; bases outside the gene matches: 4. The length of the CDR3 is 15 residues. The germline V gene encodes CDR1 LGHNA and CDR2 YNFKEQ.

Of note for this clone: Other DNA sequences of this sample code for an identical CDR3. The CDR3: CASWGTNTGELFF. In DNA, the CDR3 is TGTGCCAGCTGGGGAACTAACACCGGGGAGCTGTTTTTT. The rearrangement joins TRBV28 to TRBJ1-3; D unresolved. The closer fit of TRBJ2-2 to the DNA end suggests the J call may be wrong. Looked up from germline, CDR1 is MDHEN and CDR2 is SYDVKM. The CDR3 sequence is 13 residues long.

The J gene is TRBJ2-1, the V gene TRBV18; TRBD2 matches at 8 bases. Looked up from germline, CDR1 is KGHSH and CDR2 is LQKENI. V lost 3 bases, J lost 7 bases, and 8 bases stayed unmatched. This CDR3 comprises 15 residues. For the CDR3, the DNA is TGTGCCAGCTCACCCGGGAGGGCCCTCGGGAATGAGCAGTTCTTC. Its translation: CASSPGRALGNEQFF.

The rearrangement links TRBV20-1 to TRBJ2-7, with D hard to call. The germline V gene has CDR1 DFQATT and CDR2 SNEGSKA (reference sequence). The CDR3 has 11 residues. The V end was cut by 1 base, the J end by 4 bases, with 5 bases between. The CDR3, as DNA: TGCAGTGCTAGAGCCCAATACGAGCAGTACTTC. Its protein product is CSARAQYEQYF.